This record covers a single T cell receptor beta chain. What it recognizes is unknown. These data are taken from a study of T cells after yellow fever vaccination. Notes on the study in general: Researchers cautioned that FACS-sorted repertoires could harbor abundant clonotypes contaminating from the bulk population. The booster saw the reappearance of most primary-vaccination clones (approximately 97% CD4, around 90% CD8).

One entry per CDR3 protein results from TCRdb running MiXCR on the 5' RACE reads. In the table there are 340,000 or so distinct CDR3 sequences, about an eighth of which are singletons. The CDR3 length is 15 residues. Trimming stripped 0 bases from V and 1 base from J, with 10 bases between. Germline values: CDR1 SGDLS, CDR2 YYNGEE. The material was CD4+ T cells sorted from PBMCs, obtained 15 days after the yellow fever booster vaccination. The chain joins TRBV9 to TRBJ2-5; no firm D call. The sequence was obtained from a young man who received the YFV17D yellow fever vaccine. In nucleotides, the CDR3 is TGTGCCAGCAGCGTAGCGGGCGGTAGCCAAGAGACCCAGTACTTC. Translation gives CASSVAGGSQETQYF. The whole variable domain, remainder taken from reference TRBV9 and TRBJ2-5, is DSGVTQTPKHLITATGQRVTLRCSPRSGDLSVYWYQQSLDQGLQFLIQYYNGEERAKGNILERFSAQQFPDLHSELNLSSLELGDSALYFCASSVAGGSQETQYFGPGTRLLVL.